These 26 T cell receptor beta chains came from one sample sequenced in a study of CD8+CD57+ T cells in acquired aplastic anemia. Patients included in sequencing had previously demonstrated CD8+CD57+ cell expansion by flow cytometry. The TCR beta profiling, which covered VDJ combination and CDR3 sequence, was carried out using genomic DNA as the template. TCRdb redid the calling of the reads with MiXCR, one entry per CDR3 protein. The repertoire has about half a million distinct CDR3 sequences, around 30% of them found once; the top ten carry under 0.95%. The sample comprised sorted CD4+, CD8+, or CD8+CD57+ T cells (not recorded which) from PBMCs. All receptors come from a human donor with aplastic anemia.

This clonotype came up a few times. V usage is TRBV12-3 or TRBV12-4 and J usage is TRBJ1-1; D gene uncertain. V lost 6 bases and J lost 8, with 16 bases in between. The CDR3 contains 13 residues. The CDR3 DNA reads TGTGCCAGCAGCCCCTTAGAGGTATTGGAAGCTTTCTTT. Protein product: CASSPLEVLEAFF.

At least ten counts were recorded for this clonotype. V usage is TRBV24-1 and J usage is TRBJ2-3; 8 bases map to TRBD2. Germline assignment: CDR1 KGHDR and CDR2 SFDVKD. V gave up 6 bases and J gave up 6 bases; unmatched junction bases: 10. The CDR3 loop spans 15 amino acids. The CDR3 sequence: CATSSWREDTDTQYF. CDR3 nucleotides: TGTGCCACCAGTTCGTGGCGGGAGGACACGGATACGCAGTATTTT.

This clonotype was counted ten times or more. The chain combines TRBV19 with TRBJ1-4, with D hard to call. In germline, CDR1 is LNHDA, CDR2 SQIVND (reference sequence). V was pared by 5 bases and J by 6 bases, with 10 bases between. This CDR3 contains 13 residues. The CDR3 sequence is CASSSSSYEKLFF. CDR3 bases: TGTGCCAGTAGTTCATCGAGCTATGAAAAACTGTTTTTT.

The chain uses TRBV19 and TRBJ2-5, with TRBD1 matching 11 bases. The V gene's germline CDR1 is LNHDA and CDR2 SQIVND (reference sequence). This CDR3 comprises 13 residues. Trimming at V came to 6 bases and at J to 4 bases, leaving 1 base not matched to a gene. The CDR3 nucleotides are TGTGCCAGTAGGGACAGGGGGCGAGAGACCCAGTACTTC. Translating gives CASRDRGRETQYF.

Concerning this clonotype: A clone one base away is much larger, so this may be a read error. The gene calls are TRBV20-1 and TRBJ1-2, with D uncertain. CDR1 is DFQATT, CDR2 SNEGSKA, per germline (reference sequence). The CDR3 consists of 17 residues. Here the CDR3 reads CSATTLTGLPSSYGCTF. The CDR3 DNA reads TGCAGTGCTACAACACTGACGGGCCTCCCTTCGAGCTATGGCTGCACCTTC.

At least ten counts were recorded for this clonotype. V gene TRBV20-1 combines with J gene TRBJ2-7; 7 positions agree with TRBD1. The CDR3 sequence is 14 residues long. V shed 6 bases, J shed 2 bases, and the junction held 10 bases outside the gene matches. Per the germline V gene, CDR1 is DFQATT and CDR2 is SNEGSKA (reference sequence). This CDR3 reads CSAHHRGSPYEQYF. The DNA of the CDR3 is TGCAGTGCGCACCACAGGGGCAGCCCCTACGAGCAGTACTTC.

The V gene is TRBV2, the J gene TRBJ1-2; D gene unclear. V lost 5 bases and J 12 bases, leaving 16 bases between the germline ends. CDR3 length equals 12 residues. Germline V gene data show CDR1 as SNHLY and CDR2 as FYNNEI. CDR3 loop: CASSQNSREHTF. The CDR3, as DNA: TGTGCCAGCAGTCAAAATTCCCGGGAGCACACCTTC.

This clonotype was seen repeatedly, ten times or more. This chain joins TRBV15 and TRBJ2-2, with D uncertain. This CDR3 region has 16 residues. The germline V gene has CDR1 LNHNV and CDR2 YYDKDF (reference sequence). Trimming cost V 0 bases and J 0 bases, with 8 bases left between them. This CDR3 reads CATSRDAAANTGELFF. The DNA of the CDR3 is TGTGCCACCAGCAGAGATGCGGCAGCGAACACCGGGGAGCTGTTTTTT. The whole variable domain, remainder taken from reference TRBV15 and TRBJ2-2, is DAMVIQNPRYQVTQFGKPVTLSCSQTLNHNVMYWYQQKSSQAPKLLFHYYDKDFNNEADTPDNFQSRRPNTSFCFLDIRSPGLGDTAMYLCATSRDAAANTGELFFGEGSRLTVL.

This clonotype appeared many times. V usage is TRBV5-1 and J usage is TRBJ2-7, with 9 positions matching TRBD1. V shed 0 bases and J 2 bases; nucleotides not matched to a gene: 3. Germline V gene sequence: CDR1 SGHRS, CDR2 YFSETQ. The CDR3 has 15 amino acids. This chain's CDR3 is CASSLVGQGTYEQYF. In nucleotides, the CDR3 is TGCGCCAGCAGCTTGGTGGGACAGGGCACCTACGAGCAGTACTTC.

The chain has TRBV4-2 and TRBJ2-3; a possible D gene is TRBD2 (7 bases). Germline V gene sequence: CDR1 LGHNA, CDR2 YNFKEQ. The CDR3 spans 13 residues. Trimming left V 11 bases short and J 4 bases short, with 16 bases between. As DNA, the CDR3 is TGTGCCTGGCTAGGGGAGGGGGCAGATACGCAGTATTTT. Translating gives CAWLGEGADTQYF.

A single count supports this clonotype. This chain connects TRBV7-8 to TRBJ2-7; 9 bases line up with TRBD1. This CDR3 spans 17 amino acids. Per germline, CDR1 SGHVS and CDR2 FQNEAQ. V lost 0 bases, J lost 6 bases, and 12 bases stayed unmatched. The CDR3 loop is CASSLARVGQGFVEQYF. In nucleotides, the CDR3 is TGTGCCAGCAGCTTAGCGAGAGTGGGACAGGGTTTTGTCGAGCAGTACTTC.

About this clonotype itself: Germline is not matched at one junction end, which may reflect a read error. This chain joins TRBV10-3 and TRBJ1-5; 7 positions agree with TRBD1. The CDR3 runs to 12 residues. Germline V lookup: CDR1 ENHRY, CDR2 SYGVKD. The CDR3 DNA sequence: TGTGCCATCAGTGGGGACAGTCAGCCTCAGCATTTT. Translating it yields CAISGDSQPQHF.

This clonotype was picked up many times. J is TRBJ2-7 and V is TRBV24-1; D may match TRBD1 or TRBD2 (5 bases each). Looked up from germline, CDR1 is KGHDR and CDR2 is SFDVKD. Trimming removed 1 base at V and 5 bases at J, with 17 bases between. The CDR3 is 16 amino acids. CDR3 protein: CATSDFGGVGANEQYF. CDR3 coding DNA: TGTGCCACCAGTGATTTTGGTGGGGTCGGGGCGAACGAGCAGTACTTC.

Concerning this clonotype itself: A much larger clone sits a single nucleotide away, making a read error possible. The chain joins TRBV20-1 to TRBJ2-3; the D gene is possibly TRBD1 (5 bases). CDR1 is DFQATT, CDR2 SNEGSKA, per germline (reference sequence). This CDR3 spans 12 amino acids. The CDR3 sequence is CSATDTTGTQYF. CDR3 DNA: TGCAGTGCTACCGACACCACAGGTACGCAGTATTTT.

The gene calls are TRBV19 and TRBJ2-2, with D hard to call. Germline lookup yields CDR1 LNHDA and CDR2 SQIVND (reference sequence). The length of the CDR3 is 10 residues. Trimming left V 8 bases short and J 8 bases short, with 6 bases between. The chain's CDR3 is CASRQGELFF. Here the CDR3 DNA reads TGTGCCAGTCGCCAAGGGGAGCTGTTTTTT.

This clonotype was seen more than once but under ten times. The V call is TRBV6-5, the J call TRBJ1-2; the D gene is possibly TRBD1 (6 bases). Germline V CDR1 and CDR2: MNHEY, SVGAGI. Between the trimmed V and J ends, which lost 0 bases and 3 bases, there was a span of 11 bases. CDR3 length: 15 residues. The CDR3 spells CASSYSRQADYGYTF. The DNA for the CDR3 is TGTGCCAGCAGTTACTCGAGACAGGCTGACTATGGCTACACCTTC.

The chain carries TRBV4-2 and TRBJ1-2; D unresolved. The germline V and J ends were trimmed by 0 bases and 0 bases, with 20 bases remaining between them. In germline, CDR1 is LGHNA, CDR2 YNFKEQ. The CDR3 consists of 19 residues. CDR3 region: CASSQDVLGQVTSNYGYTF. The CDR3 DNA sequence: TGTGCCAGCAGCCAAGACGTCCTAGGGCAGGTAACTTCTAACTATGGCTACACCTTC.

The chain is built from TRBV10-3 and TRBJ2-1; the match to TRBD2 covers 14 bases. CDR1 is ENHRY and CDR2 is SYGVKD in the germline V gene. V lost 6 bases to trimming and J lost 8 bases; unmatched junction nucleotides: 6. The CDR3 loop spans 15 amino acids. This CDR3 reads CAISETSGGAHEQFF. The CDR3 DNA sequence: TGTGCCATCAGCGAGACTAGCGGGGGGGCCCATGAGCAGTTCTTC.

This clonotype was counted many times. The chain is built from TRBV9 and TRBJ1-2; unclear D gene. Per germline, CDR1 SGDLS and CDR2 YYNGEE. CDR3 length equals 12 residues. Trimming took off 3 bases at V and 3 bases at J, with 6 bases between the two ends. CDR3 DNA: TGTGCCAGCAGCGACCCCCACTATGGCTACACCTTC. It translates to CASSDPHYGYTF.

This clonotype was picked up a small number of times. One junction end does not reproduce the germline sequence, and a read error may be involved. The chain joins TRBV10-3 to TRBJ2-1, with D uncertain. The CDR3 length is 12 residues. Germline V lookup: CDR1 ENHRY, CDR2 SYGVKD. The CDR3 loop reads CAVSDLSGEQFF. Here the CDR3 DNA reads TGTGCCGTCAGTGATTTGAGTGGTGAGCAGTTCTTC.

The rearrangement uses TRBV25-1 and TRBJ2-1, with D hard to call. The length of the CDR3 is 16 residues. Trimming stripped 6 bases from V and 0 bases from J, with 15 bases between. CDR1 and CDR2 from the germline V gene are MGHDK and SYGVNS. As DNA, the CDR3 is TGTGCCAGCAGAGATAGGGCAGCGCACTCCTACAATGAGCAGTTCTTC. It is translated as CASRDRAAHSYNEQFF.

In this sample, this clonotype turned up a few times. The chain employs TRBV11-2 and TRBJ1-5; D unresolved. The CDR3 contains 16 residues. Deletions cut 5 bases from V and 6 bases from J, with 20 bases between. Germline-derived CDR1 and CDR2 are SGHAT and FQNNGV. Written as DNA, the CDR3 is TGTGCCAGCAGCCTTGACCTCGGGCGGGTCCGTCAGCCCCAGCATTTT. Amino acid sequence: CASSLDLGRVRQPQHF.

This clonotype appeared a few times. V usage is TRBV19 and J usage is TRBJ1-4; D is possibly TRBD1 (5 bases). Trimming removed 1 base from V and 6 bases from J, with 12 bases in between. Germline-derived CDR1 and CDR2 are LNHDA and SQIVND (reference sequence). The CDR3 contains 15 residues. CDR3 DNA: TGTGCCAGTAGTATAGGCCAGGCGACAGATGAAAAACTGTTTTTT. Translated: CASSIGQATDEKLFF.

About this clonotype itself: This could be a read error, since a much larger clone is one nucleotide away. The chain is built from TRBV7-3 and TRBJ2-7; the D gene is possibly TRBD2 (5 bases). Germline lookup yields CDR1 SGHTA and CDR2 FQGTGA. The CDR3 has 13 residues. CDR3 loop: CASSLYDEGERYF. As DNA, the CDR3 is TGTGCCAGCAGCCTCTACGACGAGGGTGAGCGGTACTTC. Based on the CDR3 plus reference TRBV7-3 and TRBJ2-7, the full variable domain is GAGVSQTPSNKVTEKGKYVELRCDPISGHTALYWYRQSLGQGPEFLIYFQGTGAADDSGLPNDRFFAVRPEGSVSTLKIQRTERGDSAVYLCASSLYDEGERYFGPGTRLTVT.

This clonotype was picked up a small number of times. This sequence joins TRBV14 and TRBJ2-1; D not certain. The V gene's germline CDR1 is SGHDN and CDR2 FVKESK. The germline V and J ends were trimmed by 0 bases and 7 bases, with 19 bases remaining between them. The CDR3 has 17 residues. The CDR3 reads CASSQDLGRRSVNEQFF. Written as DNA, the CDR3 is TGTGCCAGCAGCCAAGATTTGGGCAGAAGATCGGTAAATGAGCAGTTCTTC.

V and J are TRBV19 and TRBJ1-2, with TRBD1 matching 9 bases. The CDR3 totals 15 residues. Germline CDR1 LNHDA, CDR2 SQIVND (reference sequence). J lost 5 bases, V lost 4 bases, and 8 bases had no gene match. For the CDR3, the DNA is TGTGCCAGTAGTACCTGGGACAGGGAGAGGTATGGCTACACCTTC. This codes for CASSTWDRERYGYTF.